The 11 T cell receptor beta chains presented below share a single source sample, sequenced in a study of T cells in Graves' hyperthyroidism and ophthalmopathy. Regions amplified from RNA transcripts were the TCR beta CDR3 regions. HTBI primers were the set used in a first-round RT-PCR of the TCR CDR3. TCRdb reanalysed the multiplex PCR reads using MiXCR and keeps one entry per CDR3 protein. The sample carries hundreds of thousands of distinct CDR3 sequences, 14% to 15% recorded once. The sequencing sample was made of blood. These TCRs come from a woman between 40 and 55 years old with Graves' ophthalmopathy.

This clonotype was recorded at least ten times. CDR3 DNA sequence: TGTGCCAGCAGTATTTCTCCGGGGGACAAAGGCTCCTACGAGCAGTACTTC. Protein: CASSISPGDKGSYEQYF. The chain uses TRBV28 and TRBJ2-7, with D perhaps matching TRBD1 or TRBD2 (6 bases each). CDR1 is MDHEN, CDR2 SYDVKM, per germline. There are 17 residues in the CDR3. Trimming took off 5 bases at V and 0 bases at J, with 20 bases between the two ends. Together with reference TRBV28 and TRBJ2-7, the CDR3 gives the full variable domain: DVKVTQSSRYLVKRTGEKVFLECVQDMDHENMFWYRQDPGLGLRLIYFSYDVKMKEKGDIPEGYSVSREKKERFSLILESASTNQTSMYLCASSISPGDKGSYEQYFGPGTRLTVT.

This clonotype was seen many times. The chain uses TRBV29-1 and TRBJ1-2; D is unclear. Germline V gives CDR1 SQVTM, CDR2 ANQGSEA. The CDR3 extends over 11 amino acids. V gave up 3 bases and J gave up 3 bases, with 5 bases separating them. The DNA for the CDR3 is TGCAGCGTTGACCTGGACTATGGCTACACCTTC. Its translation is CSVDLDYGYTF.

This clonotype was observed many times. The genes are TRBV28 and TRBJ1-1; 7 bases fit TRBD1. CDR1 is MDHEN, CDR2 SYDVKM, per germline. The length of the CDR3 is 14 residues. J lost 3 bases, V lost 5 bases, and 6 bases had no gene match. In DNA, the CDR3 is TGTGCCAGCAGTCTCGACAGGGCGGACACTGAAGCTTTCTTT. It yields the protein CASSLDRADTEAFF.

The genes are TRBV6-5 and TRBJ1-1; 7 bases agree with TRBD1. The CDR3 loop spans 15 amino acids. The junction had 9 bases not matched to a gene; V was cut back by 4 bases and J by 4 bases. Per the germline V gene, CDR1 is MNHEY and CDR2 is SVGAGI. The CDR3 coding sequence is TGTGCCAGCAGTTTTTTTCGGGACAGCCTCACTGAAGCTTTCTTT. This encodes CASSFFRDSLTEAFF.

In this sample, this clonotype turned up many times. V and J are TRBV5-1 and TRBJ2-2, with D tentatively TRBD1 or TRBD2 (5 bases each). Germline V CDR1 and CDR2: SGHRS, YFSETQ. Trimming removed 0 bases from V and 2 bases from J, with 8 bases in between. This CDR3 is 15 amino acids long. CDR3 sequence: CASSLAGPNTGELFF. CDR3 nucleotide sequence: TGCGCCAGCAGCTTGGCGGGACCCAACACCGGGGAGCTGTTTTTT.

This clonotype was seen at least ten times. The chain couples TRBV9 to TRBJ2-7, with TRBD2 identical over 8 bases. In germline, CDR1 is SGDLS, CDR2 YYNGEE. The trim removed 4 bases at V and 0 bases at J, leaving 6 bases unmatched. The CDR3 spans 15 residues. The CDR3 loop is CASSRGGRSSYEQYF. The CDR3 DNA sequence: TGTGCCAGCAGCCGGGGCGGGAGGAGCTCCTACGAGCAGTACTTC. Full variable domain (rest looked up from reference TRBV9 and TRBJ2-7): DSGVTQTPKHLITATGQRVTLRCSPRSGDLSVYWYQQSLDQGLQFLIQYYNGEERAKGNILERFSAQQFPDLHSELNLSSLELGDSALYFCASSRGGRSSYEQYFGPGTRLTVT.

V is TRBV5-1 and J is TRBJ2-3; D remains unclear. Per germline, CDR1 SGHRS and CDR2 YFSETQ. There are 15 residues in the CDR3. V shed 0 bases and J shed 0 bases, with 8 bases lying between them. Here the CDR3 reads CASSLAATSTDTQYF. The DNA of the CDR3 is TGCGCCAGCAGCTTGGCCGCCACTAGCACAGATACGCAGTATTTT.

This clonotype was counted many times. The rearrangement links TRBV20-1 to TRBJ2-2; 12 positions match TRBD2. From germline, CDR1 is DFQATT and CDR2 SNEGSKA (reference sequence). The ends lost 6 bases at V and 7 bases at J; junction bases unmatched: 9. The CDR3 length is 15 residues. CDR3 in amino acids: CSAALAGGPSGELFF. The CDR3 bases are TGCAGTGCAGCGCTAGCGGGAGGGCCTAGCGGGGAGCTGTTTTTT.

Note on this clonotype: A read error may explain this, as a much larger clone is one base away. V and J are TRBV10-3 and TRBJ2-7, with D perhaps TRBD2 (6 bases). The V gene lost 4 bases and the J gene lost 6 bases, with 13 bases spanning the gap. The CDR3 loop spans 13 amino acids. Germline V gives CDR1 ENHRY, CDR2 SYGVKD. The CDR3 DNA sequence: TGTGCCATCAGTGGGGGACTGCGTGTCGAGCAGTACTTC. This codes for CAISGGLRVEQYF.

The rearrangement uses TRBV2 and TRBJ2-7; perhaps TRBD1 as D (5 bases). V was shortened by 8 bases and J by 2 bases, with 10 bases between the two germline ends. From germline, CDR1 is SNHLY and CDR2 FYNNEI. This CDR3 is 12 amino acids long. This chain's CDR3 is CASEDRTYEQYF. In nucleotides, the CDR3 is TGTGCCAGCGAAGACAGAACCTACGAGCAGTACTTC.

This clonotype was counted at least ten times. The J gene is TRBJ2-5, the V gene TRBV28; tentative D call: TRBD2 (5 bases). The CDR3 has 13 amino acids. The germline V gene encodes CDR1 MDHEN and CDR2 SYDVKM. Trimming took 8 bases from V and 5 from J, leaving 15 bases between them. CDR3 amino acids: CASGDGVAETQYF. The CDR3 DNA is TGTGCCAGCGGTGACGGGGTAGCGGAGACCCAGTACTTC.